This T cell receptor beta chain was profiled in a study of blood T cell repertoires in COVID-19. For the study at large: The study drew acute and convalescent COVID-19 samples from the United States, Italy and Spain.

Repertoires were generated with immunoSEQ multiplex PCR, while TCRdb's copy carries only in-frame clones and drops some. The sample lists approximately 190,000 clones, 86% occurring once. Germline lookup yields CDR1 MDHEN and CDR2 SYDVKM. The CDR3 totals 14 residues. The V and J ends lost 7 bases and 0 bases respectively, with 13 bases between them. This chain connects TRBV28 to TRBJ2-7; weak D call: TRBD2 (5 bases). The receptor was derived from a woman aged 40 to 50 in a cohort exposed to, infected with or recovered from COVID-19 (not recorded which). The sequenced sample was PBMCs or T cells enriched from blood (not recorded which). The chain's CDR3 is CASKGGGSSYEQYF. The CDR3, as DNA: TGTGCCAGCAAAGGAGGCGGAAGCTCCTACGAGCAGTACTTC. The full variable domain, with the rest looked up from reference TRBV28 and TRBJ2-7, is DVKVTQSSRYLVKRTGEKVFLECVQDMDHENMFWYRQDPGLGLRLIYFSYDVKMKEKGDIPEGYSVSREKKERFSLILESASTNQTSMYLCASKGGGSSYEQYFGPGTRLTVT.